This T cell receptor (beta chain) appears in the sequencing data of a study of blood T cell repertoires in COVID-19. Study-level background: Spain, Italy and the United States supplied samples that represented acute and convalescent COVID-19. Sample material is recorded as cDNA or gDNA derived from T cells, B-cell-depleted T cells, or PBMCs.

Original processing notes: Amplification of reference gene primers provided the estimated nucleated cell counts. Sequencing used immunoSEQ multiplex PCR; TCRdb keeps in-frame clones, though not all of them. V, J and clone size are those of that table, while D and trimming were read from the DNA. The sample contains some 130,000 clones, around 86% of which appear only once. The CDR3 is 14 amino acids. In germline, CDR1 is KGHDR, CDR2 SFDVKD. A remark on this clone: One end of the junction does not line up with germline, which may come from a read error.

The sequence was collected from a man at least 80 years old with acute or convalescent COVID-19. The sample was peripheral blood. The chain carries TRBV24-1 and TRBJ1-3, with D possibly matching TRBD1 (6 bases). The CDR3 nucleotides read TGCCAGGGTTGGGGGCGTTCGGCGGGAAACACCATATATTTT. Its protein product is CQGWGRSAGNTIYF.